Presented here are 19 T cell receptor beta chains from one specimen sequenced in a study of OX40 agonist ivuxolimab in advanced cancers. Assay used: immunoSEQ multiplex PCR; TCRdb lists only in-frame clones, some missing. The repertoire includes roughly 34,000 clones, 84% of them detected once, and around 12% sits in the top ten. The source was CD4+ or CD8+ T cells sorted from blood, collected in a trial of the OX40 agonist ivuxolimab. These receptors were obtained from an adult with an advanced solid tumor such as melanoma, head and neck, liver or kidney cancer.

V gene TRBV5-4 combines with J gene TRBJ2-2, with D possibly called TRBD1 or TRBD2 (5 bases each). V lost 5 bases, J lost 5 bases, and 28 bases lay in between. Germline CDR1 and CDR2: SGHNT and YYREEE (reference sequence). This CDR3 is 19 amino acids long. The CDR3 is CASRFGGEAPGFVTGELFF. The CDR3, as DNA: TGTGCCAGCAGGTTTGGGGGAGAGGCTCCCGGGTTCGTGACCGGGGAGCTGTTTTTT.

The chain links TRBV7-8 to TRBJ2-1; 10 bases fit TRBD2. J lost 7 bases, V lost 5 bases, and 8 bases had no gene match. The CDR3 is made up of 15 amino acids. Germline V gene lookup returns CDR1 SGHVS and CDR2 FQNEAQ. This CDR3 is CASSRAGGLKNEQFF. The CDR3 DNA follows: TGTGCCAGCAGCCGAGCGGGAGGGCTGAAAAATGAGCAGTTCTTC.

CDR3 DNA: TGTGCCAGCTCACTTCCAGCGGGAGATCCGGGCAATGAGCAGTTCTTC. Amino acids: CASSLPAGDPGNEQFF. J is TRBJ2-1 and V is TRBV18, with 8 positions matching TRBD2. Germline V CDR1 and CDR2: KGHSH, LQKENI. CDR3 length: 16 residues. The ends lost 4 bases at V and 6 bases at J; junction bases unmatched: 11.

This chain links TRBV10-3 with TRBJ1-1; no firm D call. Trimming took 10 bases from V and 4 from J, leaving 16 bases between them. This CDR3 spans 13 amino acids. Germline lookup yields CDR1 ENHRY and CDR2 SYGVKD. The CDR3 sequence: CASVLVEGTEAFF. The CDR3 nucleotides read TGTGCCAGCGTCCTAGTCGAGGGCACTGAAGCTTTCTTT.

The rearrangement links TRBV27 to TRBJ2-1, with 13 bases aligning to TRBD2. CDR1 and CDR2 (germline): MNHEY, SMNVEV (reference sequence). The CDR3 contains 18 residues. After removal of 7 bases from V and 3 bases from J, the junction contained 12 bases not matched to a gene. The CDR3 bases are TGTGCCAGCATACGGACTAGCGGGAGTGGTCGTCGCTACAATGAGCAGTTCTTC. It yields the protein CASIRTSGSGRRYNEQFF.

This clone was recorded only once. The rearrangement uses TRBV5-4 and TRBJ1-1; TRBD1 might be the D (5 bases). Looked up from germline, CDR1 is SGHNT and CDR2 is YYREEE (reference sequence). CDR3 length: 14 amino acids. Trimming shortened V by 2 bases and J by 4 bases, and 12 bases separated the two germline ends. The CDR3 sequence is CASSFSRVGTEAFF. The DNA of the CDR3 is TGTGCCAGCAGCTTTTCCAGGGTAGGCACTGAAGCTTTCTTT.

The chain couples TRBV29-1 to TRBJ2-3, with 7 positions matching TRBD2. CDR3 length: 15 residues. Trimming removed 1 base from V and 0 bases from J; junction bases left unmatched: 4. The V gene's germline CDR1 is SQVTM and CDR2 ANQGSEA. The CDR3: CSVEGGTISTDTQYF. CDR3 DNA sequence: TGCAGCGTTGAAGGGGGGACTATCAGCACAGATACGCAGTATTTT.

This chain joins TRBV19 and TRBJ1-1; D may be TRBD1 (5 bases). Germline values: CDR1 LNHDA, CDR2 SQIVND (reference sequence). Trimming took 7 bases from V and 4 from J, leaving 7 bases between them. The CDR3 sequence is 11 residues long. For the CDR3, the DNA is TGTGCCAGTATGGGGGTCACTGAAGCTTTCTTT. Translating gives CASMGVTEAFF.

J is TRBJ2-7 and V is TRBV5-6, with TRBD1 matching 7 bases. Trimming took 3 bases from V and 3 from J; bases not matched to a gene: 9. The CDR3 runs 15 residues. The germline V gene has CDR1 SGHDT and CDR2 YYEEEE. The CDR3 DNA reads TGTGCCAGCAGCTCCCGCCGGGACAGCTTCTACGAGCAGTACTTC. Translated: CASSSRRDSFYEQYF. Using reference TRBV5-6 and TRBJ2-7 for the parts outside the CDR3, the full variable domain is DAGVTQSPTHLIKTRGQQVTLRCSPKSGHDTVSWYQQALGQGPQFIFQYYEEEERQRGNFPDRFSGHQFPNYSSELNVNALLLGDSALYLCASSSRRDSFYEQYFGPGTRLTVT.

The chain carries TRBV7-6 and TRBJ2-5; D not certain. V lost 5 bases, J lost 5 bases, and 12 bases lay in between. The V gene's germline CDR1 is SGHVS and CDR2 FNYEAQ. This CDR3 has 13 amino acids. CDR3 nucleotide sequence: TGTGCCAGCAGCCTTACGTCGTCGGAGACCCAGTACTTC. This gives the protein CASSLTSSETQYF.

The rearrangement uses TRBV4-3 and TRBJ2-7; D possibly corresponds to TRBD1 (7 bases). The CDR3 contains 15 residues. Germline CDR1 LGHNA, CDR2 YSLEER. Trimming cost V 5 bases and J 4 bases, with 18 bases left between them. Here the CDR3 reads CASSDHRGGVYEQYF. As DNA, the CDR3 is TGCGCCAGCAGCGATCACAGGGGCGGGGTATACGAGCAGTACTTC.

The genes are TRBV28 and TRBJ2-3; TRBD1 matches at 8 bases. The CDR3 loop spans 16 amino acids. The trim removed 3 bases at V and 0 bases at J, leaving 5 bases unmatched. Germline V gene data show CDR1 as MDHEN and CDR2 as SYDVKM. The CDR3 here is CASSFSQGASTDTQYF. DNA of the CDR3: TGTGCCAGCAGTTTTTCCCAGGGGGCTAGCACAGATACGCAGTATTTT.

This clone was detected only a few times. V usage is TRBV15 and J usage is TRBJ2-3, with 10 bases identical to TRBD2. V dropped 9 bases and J dropped 2; count of bases not matched to a gene: 2. This CDR3 has 13 residues. The germline V gene encodes CDR1 LNHNV and CDR2 YYDKDF (reference sequence). The CDR3 loop is CATSGRDTDTQYF. The DNA for the CDR3 is TGTGCCACAAGCGGGAGGGACACAGATACGCAGTATTTT.

The chain links TRBV7-6 to TRBJ2-6; D is ambiguous. Trimming shortened V by 5 bases and J by 2 bases, and 10 bases separated the two germline ends. The germline CDR1 and CDR2 sequences are SGHVS and FNYEAQ. This CDR3 comprises 15 residues. As DNA, the CDR3 is TGTGCCAGCAGCCCCGTCGTCGCTGGGGCCAACGTCCTGACTTTC. Its translation: CASSPVVAGANVLTF.

V gene TRBV2 combines with J gene TRBJ2-7, with TRBD1 matching over 7 bases. CDR1 is SNHLY, CDR2 FYNNEI, per germline. The CDR3 is 14 amino acids. The junction had 13 bases not matched to a gene; V was cut back by 10 bases and J by 4 bases. The CDR3 DNA follows: TGTGCCACCCTAGGGGGCAGCCGAGTATACGAGCAGTACTTC. As protein: CATLGGSRVYEQYF.

This clone has only one observation. The chain carries TRBV27 and TRBJ2-7; D uncertain. The CDR3 is made up of 11 amino acids. Germline values: CDR1 MNHEY, CDR2 SMNVEV (reference sequence). Deletions cut 4 bases from V and 2 bases from J, with 3 bases between. The CDR3 DNA sequence: TGTGCCAGCAGTTCCGCCTACGAGCAGTACTTC. Its translation is CASSSAYEQYF.

The chain recombines TRBV5-6 with TRBJ1-5; D remains ambiguous. This CDR3 contains 13 residues. Germline V gene data show CDR1 as SGHDT and CDR2 as YYEEEE. Trimming shortened V by 0 bases and J by 7 bases, and 8 bases separated the two germline ends. CDR3 amino acids: CASSLDPKQPQHF. The CDR3 nucleotides are TGTGCCAGCAGCTTGGATCCTAAGCAGCCCCAGCATTTT.

The V call is TRBV11-2, the J call TRBJ2-5, with 13 bases matching TRBD2. CDR1 is SGHAT and CDR2 is FQNNGV in the germline V gene. J lost 4 bases, V lost 5 bases, and 4 bases had no gene match. The CDR3 spans 15 residues. CDR3 loop: CASSVGLAGRETQYF. CDR3 DNA sequence: TGTGCCAGCAGCGTGGGACTAGCGGGAAGAGAGACCCAGTACTTC.

The chain couples TRBV19 to TRBJ2-1, with D perhaps TRBD2 (7 bases). Looked up from germline, CDR1 is LNHDA and CDR2 is SQIVND (reference sequence). This CDR3 has 13 residues. Trimming removed 8 bases at V and 8 bases at J, with 16 bases between. The CDR3 is CASRGAVSDEQFF. CDR3 nucleotide sequence: TGTGCCAGTCGGGGGGCAGTTAGCGATGAGCAGTTCTTC.